The rows below give T cell receptor beta chains drawn from one sample of a study of T cell responses to AZD1222 COVID-19 vaccine. This table comes from immunoSEQ multiplex PCR, and its TCRdb copy is limited to in-frame clones, with some not included. The sample carries 95,000 to 110,000 clones, 75% to 95% recorded once. Sequenced here: peripheral blood, sampled 28 days after the second AZD1222 dose. The receptor set was obtained from an adult who received the AZD1222 COVID-19 vaccine. CDR3s include the opening cysteine and the closing phenylalanine or tryptophan. D genes are given only for firm matches. Clone size appears in some rows only: once, few, many, or a class for an expanded clone.

TRBD2	TRBV11-3	TRBJ2-1	-	CASSPRTSSYNEQFF	TGTGCCAGCAGCCCAAGGACTAGCTCCTACAATGAGCAGTTCTTC
-	TRBV3-1/TRBV3-2	TRBJ2-2	-	CASSPRTGPGELFF	TGTGCCAGCAGCCCCCGGACCGGTCCCGGGGAGCTGTTTTTT
TRBD1	TRBV2	TRBJ1-5	-	CASSGQGGNQPQHF	TGTGCCAGCAGTGGACAGGGCGGCAATCAGCCCCAGCATTTT
-	TRBV9	TRBJ1-5	-	CASSQGKDKQPQHF	TGTGCCAGCAGCCAGGGGAAAGACAAACAGCCCCAGCATTTT
TRBD1	TRBV5-4	TRBJ2-2	-	CASTGQGDTGELFF	TGTGCCAGCACTGGACAGGGAGACACCGGGGAGCTGTTTTTT
-	TRBV13	TRBJ1-1	-	CASSTRDGEAFF	TGTGCCAGCAGCACACGGGACGGTGAAGCTTTCTTT
TRBD2	TRBV19	TRBJ2-2	-	CASSVTSVGRAFGELFF	TGTGCCAGTAGCGTGACTAGCGTCGGGCGAGCGTTCGGGGAGCTGTTTTTT
TRBD1	TRBV30	TRBJ1-5	-	CAWSVGTGYQPQHF	TGTGCCTGGAGTGTAGGGACAGGATATCAGCCCCAGCATTTT
-	TRBV28	TRBJ1-1	-	CASSLLPGQNTEAFF	TGTGCCAGCAGTTTACTCCCTGGACAGAACACTGAAGCTTTCTTT
-	TRBV2	TRBJ2-2	-	CASIINTGELFF	TGTGCCAGCATTATAAACACCGGGGAGCTGTTTTTT
-	TRBV3-1/TRBV3-2	TRBJ2-5	-	CASSQGDTPGETQYF	TGTGCCAGCAGCCAAGGAGACACTCCTGGGGAGACCCAGTACTTC
-	TRBV7-9	TRBJ1-2	-	CASSESGEGNYGYTF	TGTGCCAGCTCGGAATCTGGGGAAGGCAACTATGGCTACACCTTC
-	TRBV9	TRBJ1-2	-	CASSVDLGLGYGYTF	TGTGCCAGCAGCGTAGACCTGGGGCTTGGCTATGGCTACACCTTC
TRBD2	TRBV7-2	TRBJ2-1	-	CASSPRLAGGSYNEQFF	TGTGCCAGCAGCCCTCGACTAGCGGGGGGATCCTACAATGAGCAGTTCTTC
-	TRBV5-6	TRBJ1-6	-	CASSLAQGGSSPLHF	TGTGCCAGCAGCTTGGCGCAGGGTGGAAGTTCACCCCTCCACTTT
TRBD1	TRBV5-1	TRBJ1-1	few	CASSQPRTGPTEAFF	TGCGCCAGCAGCCAACCCCGGACAGGTCCAACTGAAGCTTTCTTT
-	TRBV5-6	TRBJ1-1	-	CASSFSRITEAFF	TGTGCCAGCAGCTTTTCAAGGATCACTGAAGCTTTCTTT
-	TRBV3-1/TRBV3-2	TRBJ2-7	-	CASSRRDGPYEQYF	TGTGCCAGCAGCCGCCGGGACGGACCCTACGAGCAGTACTTC
TRBD2	TRBV12-3/TRBV12-4	TRBJ2-5	-	CASGRGETQYF	TGTGCCAGTGGGAGGGGAGAGACCCAGTACTTC
-	TRBV11-2	TRBJ2-6	-	CASSLRIQAFSGANVLTF	TGTGCCAGCAGCTTACGAATACAGGCGTTCTCTGGGGCCAACGTCCTGACTTTC
TRBD2	TRBV6-4	TRBJ2-2	-	CASTLLAGGAGELFF	TGTGCCAGCACCCTCCTAGCGGGAGGGGCCGGGGAGCTGTTTTTT
TRBD1	TRBV19	TRBJ1-2	-	CASSIRQGSYGYTF	TGTGCCAGTAGTATCCGACAGGGAAGCTATGGCTACACCTTC
TRBD2	TRBV28	TRBJ2-7	-	CASSLPGLHREQYF	TGTGCCAGCAGTTTGCCGGGACTACACCGCGAGCAGTACTTC
TRBD2	TRBV7-8	TRBJ2-7	-	CASSREGYEQYF	TGTGCCAGCAGCCGGGAGGGATACGAGCAGTACTTC
-	TRBV7-8	TRBJ2-1	-	CASSRKSRPITYNEQFF	TGTGCCAGCAGCCGCAAATCCAGGCCAATAACCTACAATGAGCAGTTCTTC
-	TRBV19	TRBJ1-1	-	CASSPGPGGAETEAFF	TGTGCCAGTAGTCCCGGTCCAGGCGGGGCGGAGACTGAAGCTTTCTTT
-	TRBV9	TRBJ1-6	few	CASSVVPTPGVSPLHF	TGTGCCAGCAGCGTAGTTCCCACGCCGGGGGTTTCACCCCTCCACTTT
TRBD1	TRBV5-1	TRBJ2-7	-	CASSLHPTGGPYEQYF	TGCGCCAGCAGCTTACACCCCACAGGGGGGCCCTACGAGCAGTACTTC
-	TRBV5-5	TRBJ2-7	-	CARWTDSYEQYF	TGTGCCAGGTGGACCGATTCCTACGAGCAGTACTTC
-	TRBV6-1	TRBJ2-7	once	CASSEAGYEQYF	TGTGCCAGCAGTGAAGCCGGCTACGAGCAGTACTTC
-	TRBV6-5	TRBJ1-5	-	CASRTGVNQPQHF	TGTGCCAGCAGGACTGGAGTAAATCAGCCCCAGCATTTT
-	TRBV4-3	TRBJ2-5	once	CASSQDTPPGETQYF	TGCGCCAGCAGCCAAGACACCCCCCCGGGTGAGACCCAGTACTTC
-	TRBV28	TRBJ1-1	-	CASTDRIEAFF	TGTGCCAGCACTGACAGGATTGAAGCTTTCTTT
TRBD1	TRBV6-5	TRBJ1-2	once	CASSLTGDHGYTF	TGTGCCAGCAGTCTGACAGGGGATCATGGCTACACCTTC